The present entry profiles one T cell receptor (beta chain) with its context. Its antigen is still unknown. The PCR was carried out with 60 Vbeta primers and 13 Jbeta primers. Only in-frame clones appear in the TCRdb table, and some are missing; sequencing was by immunoSEQ multiplex PCR. The sample lists tens of thousands of clones; about 82% were seen once. Per the germline V gene, CDR1 is SGHDT and CDR2 is YYEEEE. The CDR3 sequence is 16 residues long. V trimming: 0 bases; J trimming: 1 base; junction bases outside the gene matches: 1. These data belong to a study of cytomegalovirus exposure and HLA in healthy donors. Study at large: Most genotyped donors, 81% of 398, had Caucasian-associated genetic ancestry. Whole-study results and caveats: It was assumed in the presence/absence analyses that sequencing depth was roughly uniform across donors. The productive fraction for most TCR beta V segments was about 87% or about 30% in an earlier analysis.

The sample was PBMCs. The TCR was taken from a man aged 30 to 39 in good health and CMV-seronegative. This chain links TRBV5-6 with TRBJ2-1; 10 bases line up with TRBD1. The CDR3 bases are TGTGCCAGCAGCTTGGTGGGACAGGGGTCCTACAATGAGCAGTTCTTC. It is translated as CASSLVGQGSYNEQFF.